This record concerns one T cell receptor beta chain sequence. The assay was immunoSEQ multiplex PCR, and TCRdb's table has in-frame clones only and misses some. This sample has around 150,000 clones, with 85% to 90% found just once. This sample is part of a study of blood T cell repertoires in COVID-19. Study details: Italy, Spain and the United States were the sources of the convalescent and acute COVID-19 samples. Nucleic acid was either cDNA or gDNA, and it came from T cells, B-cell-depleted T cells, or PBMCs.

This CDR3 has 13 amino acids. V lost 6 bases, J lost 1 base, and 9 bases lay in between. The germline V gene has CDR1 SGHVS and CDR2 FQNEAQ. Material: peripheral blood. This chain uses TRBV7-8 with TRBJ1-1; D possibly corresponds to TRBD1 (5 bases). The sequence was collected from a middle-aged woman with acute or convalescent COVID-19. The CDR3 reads CASRRQGNTEAFF. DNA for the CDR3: TGTGCCAGCAGACGGCAGGGGAACACTGAAGCTTTCTTT.